The 12 T cell receptor beta chains presented below share a single source sample, sequenced in a study of blood T cell repertoires in COVID-19. Method: immunoSEQ multiplex PCR; TCRdb's copy keeps in-frame clones and lacks some. The sample lists about 270,000 clones; roughly nine tenths were seen once. Sequencing was carried out using peripheral blood. The receptors derive from a man aged 35-49 years with active or convalescent COVID-19.

The chain links TRBV30 to TRBJ1-4, with TRBD1 matching 8 bases. J gave up 8 bases and V 3 bases, and 17 bases lay outside the gene matches. This CDR3 region has 17 residues. Germline CDR1 and CDR2: GTSNPN and SVGIG (reference sequence). The CDR3 reads CAWRVIYPNRGYEKLFF. CDR3 coding DNA: TGTGCCTGGAGGGTAATATACCCGAACAGGGGGTACGAAAAACTGTTTTTT.

This clone was observed a single time. V usage is TRBV19 and J usage is TRBJ2-3; D is possibly TRBD2 (5 bases). This CDR3 region has 14 residues. V dropped 6 bases and J dropped 0 bases, with 10 bases sitting between them. In germline, CDR1 is LNHDA, CDR2 SQIVND (reference sequence). The CDR3 DNA follows: TGTGCCAGTAGCAAGCGGACTAGCACAGATACGCAGTATTTT. Translated, it gives CASSKRTSTDTQYF.

This sequence joins TRBV28 and TRBJ2-4, with TRBD2 matching 11 bases. With V trimmed by 6 bases and J by 5 bases, 3 bases remained unmatched. CDR1 is MDHEN, CDR2 SYDVKM, per germline. The CDR3 is 14 amino acids. The chain's CDR3 is CASSQLAGENIQYF. CDR3 coding DNA: TGTGCCAGCAGCCAACTAGCGGGGGAAAACATTCAGTACTTC.

The rearrangement links TRBV19 to TRBJ2-1; 11 nucleotides agree with TRBD1. Germline V gene sequence: CDR1 LNHDA, CDR2 SQIVND (reference sequence). The CDR3 spans 14 residues. V lost 8 bases and J lost 8; bases outside the gene matches: 8. The CDR3 protein is CASGDRGVQYEQFF. CDR3 DNA: TGTGCCAGTGGGGACAGGGGGGTACAGTATGAGCAGTTCTTC. Full variable domain (missing parts from reference TRBV19 and TRBJ2-1): DGGITQSPKYLFRKEGQNVTLSCEQNLNHDAMYWYRQDPGQGLRLIYYSQIVNDFQKGDIAEGYSVSREKKESFPLTVTSAQKNPTAFYLCASGDRGVQYEQFFGPGTRLTVL.

The genes are TRBV12-5 and TRBJ2-5, with 8 bases fitting TRBD2. V was pared by 4 bases and J by 4 bases, with 11 bases of the junction left unmatched. Per germline, CDR1 LGHNT and CDR2 FRNRAP. There are 16 residues in the CDR3. This CDR3 is CASGSHRGGSVETQYF. The DNA for the CDR3 is TGTGCTAGTGGTTCCCATCGGGGGGGCTCGGTAGAGACCCAGTACTTC.

The CDR3 DNA reads as TGTGCCAGCAGCTTAGATCAGGGGACGGAGACCCAGTACTTC. It specifies CASSLDQGTETQYF. The chain links TRBV11-2 to TRBJ2-5; the D gene is possibly TRBD1 (6 bases). V was clipped by 0 bases and J by 5 bases, with 10 bases between them. The CDR3 has 14 residues. Germline V gene sequence: CDR1 SGHAT, CDR2 FQNNGV. Supplemented by reference TRBV11-2 and TRBJ2-5, the full variable domain reads EAGVAQSPRYKIIEKRQSVAFWCNPISGHATLYWYQQILGQGPKLLIQFQNNGVVDDSQLPKDRFSAERLKGVDSTLKIQPAKLEDSAVYLCASSLDQGTETQYFGPGTRLLVL.

CDR3 sequence (DNA): TGTGCCAGCAGCCGTGGAGACCCATTTAATGAAAAACTGTTTTTT. This codes for CASSRGDPFNEKLFF. This sequence joins TRBV7-9 and TRBJ1-4; D is unresolved. The germline V gene encodes CDR1 SEHNR and CDR2 FQNEAQ (reference sequence). The CDR3 spans 15 residues. V was clipped by 5 bases and J by 4 bases, with 14 bases between them.

The gene calls are TRBV5-1 and TRBJ2-1; TRBD2 matches at 9 bases. Trimming cost V 4 bases and J 1 base; bases outside gene matches: 9. Germline V gene data show CDR1 as SGHRS and CDR2 as YFSETQ. The CDR3 runs to 17 residues. CDR3 in DNA: TGCGCCAGCAGCCAGGGTAGCGGGAGCCTTTCCTACAATGAGCAGTTCTTC. It translates to CASSQGSGSLSYNEQFF. Together with reference TRBV5-1 and TRBJ2-1, the CDR3 gives the full variable domain: KAGVTQTPRYLIKTRGQQVTLSCSPISGHRSVSWYQQTPGQGLQFLFEYFSETQRNKGNFPGRFSGRQFSNSRSEMNVSTLELGDSALYLCASSQGSGSLSYNEQFFGPGTRLTVL.

CDR3 nucleotide sequence: TGTGCCAGCAGCTTAGCGCGGGAGTCTTACGAGCAGTACTTC. Amino acid sequence: CASSLARESYEQYF. The genes are TRBV7-9 and TRBJ2-7, with 7 bases aligning to TRBD2. The length of the CDR3 is 14 residues. V gave up 0 bases and J gave up 4 bases; unmatched junction bases: 3. The V gene's germline CDR1 is SEHNR and CDR2 FQNEAQ (reference sequence). The whole variable domain, filled in from reference TRBV7-9 and TRBJ2-7, reads DTGVSQNPRHKITKRGQNVTFRCDPISEHNRLYWYRQTLGQGPEFLTYFQNEAQLEKSRLLSDRFSAERPKGSFSTLEIQRTEQGDSAMYLCASSLARESYEQYFGPGTRLTVT.

The chain combines TRBV30 with TRBJ1-4; D is ambiguous. The CDR3 contains 10 residues. Germline assignment: CDR1 GTSNPN and CDR2 SVGIG (reference sequence). CDR3 amino acids: CAHGGEKLFF. In nucleotides, the CDR3 is TGTGCACATGGAGGTGAAAAACTGTTTTTT.

This clone was detected once. This chain connects TRBV6-5 to TRBJ1-1; D uncertain. This CDR3 has 15 amino acids. CDR1 and CDR2 from the germline V gene are MNHEY and SVGAGI. Deletions cut 4 bases from V and 6 bases from J, with 18 bases between. CDR3 in DNA: TGTGCCAGCAGTTCGATTGAGGGAGCCGGGTCTGAAGCTTTCTTT. This gives the protein CASSSIEGAGSEAFF.

The chain couples TRBV30 to TRBJ1-3; D is ambiguous. The CDR3 length is 12 residues. Germline CDR1 and CDR2: GTSNPN and SVGIG (reference sequence). Trimming took 0 bases from V and 4 from J, leaving 4 bases between them. In DNA form, the CDR3 reads TGTGCCTGGAGTGTAACAGGAAACACCATATATTTT. Its protein is CAWSVTGNTIYF.